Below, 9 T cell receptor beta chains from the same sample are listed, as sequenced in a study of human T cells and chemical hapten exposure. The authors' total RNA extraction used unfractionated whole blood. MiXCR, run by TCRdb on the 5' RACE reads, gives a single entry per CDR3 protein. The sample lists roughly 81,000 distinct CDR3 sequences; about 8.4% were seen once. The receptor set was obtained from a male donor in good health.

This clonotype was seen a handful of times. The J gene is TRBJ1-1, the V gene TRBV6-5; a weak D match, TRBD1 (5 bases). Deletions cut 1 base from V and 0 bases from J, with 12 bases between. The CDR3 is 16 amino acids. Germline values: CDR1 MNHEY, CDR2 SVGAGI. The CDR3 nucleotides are TGTGCCAGCAGTTACTTACCGGGACTCGTGAACACTGAAGCTTTCTTT. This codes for CASSYLPGLVNTEAFF.

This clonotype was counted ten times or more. The CDR3 bases are TGCGCCAGCAGCTTAAATTACGAGCAGTACTTC. It specifies CASSLNYEQYF. The chain carries TRBV5-1 and TRBJ2-7; D gene ambiguous. The V end lost 2 bases, the J end lost 4 bases, and 4 bases lay between the germline ends. CDR1 and CDR2 (germline): SGHRS, YFSETQ. The CDR3 loop spans 11 amino acids.

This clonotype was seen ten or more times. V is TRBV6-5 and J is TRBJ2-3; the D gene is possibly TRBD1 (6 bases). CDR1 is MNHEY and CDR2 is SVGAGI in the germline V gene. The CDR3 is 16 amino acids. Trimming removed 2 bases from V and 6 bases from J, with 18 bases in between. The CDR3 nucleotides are TGTGCCAGCAGTTACAACCCCACCACAGGGACGGATACGCAGTATTTT. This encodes CASSYNPTTGTDTQYF.

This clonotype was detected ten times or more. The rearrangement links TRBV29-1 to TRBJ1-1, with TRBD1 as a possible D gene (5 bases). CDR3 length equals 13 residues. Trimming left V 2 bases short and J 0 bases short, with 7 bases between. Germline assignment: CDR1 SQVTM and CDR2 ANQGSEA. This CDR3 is CSVERQLNTEAFF. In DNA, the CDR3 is TGCAGCGTTGAACGACAGCTGAACACTGAAGCTTTCTTT.

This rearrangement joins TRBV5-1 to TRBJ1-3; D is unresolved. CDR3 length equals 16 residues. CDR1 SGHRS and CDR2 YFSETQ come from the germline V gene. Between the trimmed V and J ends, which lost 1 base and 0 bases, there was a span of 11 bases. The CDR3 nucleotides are TGCGCCAGCAGCTTGTACGGCCTTCTCTCTGGAAACACCATATATTTT. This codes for CASSLYGLLSGNTIYF.

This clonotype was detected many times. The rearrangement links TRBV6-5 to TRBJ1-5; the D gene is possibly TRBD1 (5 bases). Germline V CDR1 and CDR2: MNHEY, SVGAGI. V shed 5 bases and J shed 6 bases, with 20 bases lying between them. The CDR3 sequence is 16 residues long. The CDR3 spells CASSRSLIGAGQPQHF. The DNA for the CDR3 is TGTGCCAGCAGTCGAAGCCTCATTGGGGCAGGTCAGCCCCAGCATTTT.

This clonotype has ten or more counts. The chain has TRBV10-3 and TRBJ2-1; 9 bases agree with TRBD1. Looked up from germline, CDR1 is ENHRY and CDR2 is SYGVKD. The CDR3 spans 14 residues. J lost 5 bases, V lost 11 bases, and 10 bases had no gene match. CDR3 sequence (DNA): TGTGCCGGAGGGGACAGGGCACAAGACAATGAGCAGTTCTTC. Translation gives CAGGDRAQDNEQFF.

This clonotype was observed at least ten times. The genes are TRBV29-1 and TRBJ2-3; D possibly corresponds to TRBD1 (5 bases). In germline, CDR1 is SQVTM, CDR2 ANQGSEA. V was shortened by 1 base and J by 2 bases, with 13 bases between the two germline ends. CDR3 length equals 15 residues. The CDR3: CSVEGRDEFTDTQYF. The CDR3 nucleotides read TGCAGCGTTGAAGGCAGGGATGAGTTCACAGATACGCAGTATTTT.

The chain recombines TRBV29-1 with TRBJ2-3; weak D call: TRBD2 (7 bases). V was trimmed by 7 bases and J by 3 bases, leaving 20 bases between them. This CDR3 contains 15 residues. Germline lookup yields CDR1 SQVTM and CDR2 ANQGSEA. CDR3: CSALRSGGATDTQYF. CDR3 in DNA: TGCAGCGCCCTTCGGTCGGGGGGCGCGACAGATACGCAGTATTTT.